These T cell receptor beta chains were read from a single sample in a study of T-cell reconstitution after alpha-beta-depleted transplantation in children. Each CDR3 protein gets one entry after TCRdb re-called the PCR reads with MiXCR. There are fewer than 750,000 distinct CDR3 sequences in the sample; around 27% occur only once, and 36% lies in the top ten. Sequenced here: PBMCs, sampled before TCRalphabeta/CD19-depleted stem cell transplant. Receptors were obtained from a boy under two years old with Wiskott-Aldrich syndrome, due to receive a stem cell transplant. The CDR3 runs from the conserved cysteine through the conserved F or W. Fields, in order: CDR3 protein, CDR3 DNA, CDR3 length, J gene, V gene, clone size, D gene. A D gene is named only where the DNA matches it firmly. Size is omitted from some rows. Given values are once, few, many or a class for expanded clones.

CDR3aa: CASSPLARETQYF
CDR3nt: TGTGCCAGCTCACCACTAGCCCGGGAGACCCAGTACTTC
len: 13
j_gene: TRBJ2-5
v_gene: TRBV18
abundance: once
d_gene: .

CDR3aa: CASSSRDRGTDTQYF
CDR3nt: TGTGCCAGCAGCTCTCGGGACAGGGGGACAGATACGCAGTATTTT
len: 15
j_gene: TRBJ2-3
v_gene: TRBV7-8
abundance: .
d_gene: TRBD1

CDR3aa: CASSSRAGWNFEQYF
CDR3nt: TGTGCCAGCAGTTCGCGGGCGGGATGGAACTTCGAGCAGTACTTC
len: 15
j_gene: TRBJ2-7
v_gene: TRBV27
abundance: .
d_gene: .

CDR3aa: CASSQDRRFGEQYF
CDR3nt: TGTGCCAGCAGCCAAGACAGGCGGTTCGGGGAGCAGTACTTC
len: 14
j_gene: TRBJ2-7
v_gene: TRBV3-1
abundance: .
d_gene: .

CDR3aa: CASSVARPNEKLFF
CDR3nt: TGTGCCAGCAGCGTCGCCAGACCGAATGAAAAACTGTTTTTT
len: 14
j_gene: TRBJ1-4
v_gene: TRBV28
abundance: few
d_gene: .

CDR3aa: CASSVEGTGGPTGELFF
CDR3nt: TGTGCCAGCAGCGTAGAAGGGACGGGAGGGCCCACCGGGGAGCTGTTTTTT
len: 17
j_gene: TRBJ2-2
v_gene: TRBV9
abundance: few
d_gene: TRBD2

CDR3aa: CATSSWGLSGTNTEAFF
CDR3nt: TGTGCCACCAGCAGTTGGGGACTGAGTGGGACGAACACTGAAGCTTTCTTT
len: 17
j_gene: TRBJ1-1
v_gene: TRBV27
abundance: .
d_gene: .

CDR3aa: CASTLMGGRYTGELFF
CDR3nt: TGTGCCAGCACCTTAATGGGGGGCAGGTACACCGGGGAGCTGTTTTTT
len: 16
j_gene: TRBJ2-2
v_gene: TRBV7-3
abundance: .
d_gene: .

CDR3aa: CASMLTGETQYF
CDR3nt: TGCGCCAGCATGCTTACGGGAGAGACCCAGTACTTC
len: 12
j_gene: TRBJ2-5
v_gene: TRBV5-1
abundance: .
d_gene: .

CDR3aa: CGSSLVASGEGYTF
CDR3nt: TGTGGCAGCAGCTTAGTTGCGAGCGGGGAGGGCTACACCTTC
len: 14
j_gene: TRBJ1-2
v_gene: TRBV7-2
abundance: .
d_gene: .

CDR3aa: CASSLKAANTGELFF
CDR3nt: TGTGCCAGCAGTTTAAAAGCTGCGAACACCGGGGAGCTGTTTTTT
len: 15
j_gene: TRBJ2-2
v_gene: TRBV12-3/TRBV12-4
abundance: few
d_gene: .

CDR3aa: CASSGDRINTEAFF
CDR3nt: TGTGCCAGCAGCGGGGACAGAATCAACACTGAAGCTTTCTTT
len: 14
j_gene: TRBJ1-1
v_gene: TRBV4-2
abundance: few
d_gene: TRBD1

CDR3aa: CAISESKGERGGTDTQYF
CDR3nt: TGTGCCATCAGTGAGTCGAAGGGCGAACGTGGTGGTACAGATACGCAGTATTTT
len: 18
j_gene: TRBJ2-3
v_gene: TRBV10-3
abundance: .
d_gene: .

CDR3aa: CASSPFGGPETQYF
CDR3nt: TGTGCCAGCTCACCGTTTGGGGGCCCGGAGACCCAGTACTTC
len: 14
j_gene: TRBJ2-5
v_gene: TRBV18
abundance: .
d_gene: .

CDR3aa: CSVAGTGVHEQYF
CDR3nt: TGCAGCGTCGCCGGGACAGGGGTCCACGAGCAGTACTTC
len: 13
j_gene: TRBJ2-7
v_gene: TRBV29-1
abundance: .
d_gene: TRBD1